Presented here are 30 T cell receptor beta chains from one specimen sequenced in a study of T cells in Graves' hyperthyroidism and ophthalmopathy. TCR beta CDR3 regions were amplified from RNA transcripts. The primer set for the first-round RT-PCR of the TCR CDR3 was HTBI. Each CDR3 protein is one row after TCRdb ran MiXCR on the multiplex PCR reads. The sample lists a few hundred thousand distinct CDR3 sequences, about 15% seen once, with about 16% in the top ten. Sequenced material: blood. All receptors come from a woman younger than 35 with Graves' ophthalmopathy.

This chain connects TRBV27 to TRBJ2-1; weak D call: TRBD1 (5 bases). The CDR3 contains 16 residues. With 5 bases removed from V and 2 bases from J, the gap between germline ends came to 16 bases. CDR1 is MNHEY, CDR2 SMNVEV, per germline (reference sequence). The CDR3 region is CASSPTGYSPYNEQFF. CDR3 sequence (DNA): TGTGCCAGCAGTCCAACAGGTTATTCCCCCTACAATGAGCAGTTCTTC.

This clonotype came up once. A read error may be the cause here, since a much bigger clone is one base away. The chain couples TRBV27 to TRBJ2-1, with 7 bases lining up with TRBD2. The V gene end was trimmed by 6 bases and the J gene end by 12 bases; junction bases not matched to a gene: 8. Per the germline V gene, CDR1 is MNHEY and CDR2 is SMNVEV (reference sequence). CDR3 size: 12 residues. The CDR3 protein is CASSQTRGGQFF. The CDR3 DNA follows: TGTGCCAGCAGCCAGACCCGCGGGGGGCAGTTCTTC.

The V gene is TRBV10-3, the J gene TRBJ2-7; 7 bases map to TRBD1. V shed 7 bases and J 6 bases; nucleotides not matched to a gene: 9. The germline V gene has CDR1 ENHRY and CDR2 SYGVKD. CDR3 length: 13 amino acids. As DNA, the CDR3 is TGTGCCATCACCAGGACAGGATCGGGCGAGCAGTACTTC. Protein product: CAITRTGSGEQYF.

This chain joins TRBV28 and TRBJ2-6; 7 positions match TRBD1. V lost 6 bases and J lost 3; bases outside the gene matches: 5. CDR1 is MDHEN, CDR2 SYDVKM, per germline. CDR3 length: 15 amino acids. CDR3 loop: CASSTGVGGANVLTF. The CDR3 DNA follows: TGTGCCAGCAGCACAGGGGTAGGTGGGGCCAACGTCCTGACTTTC.

This clonotype occurred many times. This chain links TRBV29-1 with TRBJ1-1; 7 bases fit TRBD1. The germline V gene has CDR1 SQVTM and CDR2 ANQGSEA. V lost 2 bases, J lost 1 base, and 7 bases stayed unmatched. The CDR3 consists of 15 residues. DNA for the CDR3: TGCAGCGTTGAATCCAGGGGGGAAGGGAACACTGAAGCTTTCTTT. It translates to CSVESRGEGNTEAFF.

This clonotype was seen repeatedly, ten times or more. The chain links TRBV28 to TRBJ2-7, with D possibly being TRBD1 or TRBD2 (5 bases each). V was cut by 3 bases and J by 2 bases, with 11 bases left in between. Germline assignment: CDR1 MDHEN and CDR2 SYDVKM. The CDR3 loop spans 14 amino acids. The CDR3 sequence: CASSFARGTYEQYF. The CDR3, as DNA: TGTGCCAGCAGTTTTGCGAGGGGTACCTACGAGCAGTACTTC.

The rearrangement uses TRBV7-8 and TRBJ2-2; 12 positions match TRBD2. The CDR3 has 19 amino acids. Germline loops: CDR1 SGHVS, CDR2 FQNEAQ. The trim removed 4 bases at V and 2 bases at J, leaving 11 bases unmatched. CDR3 in amino acids: CASSSGLAGRGRNTGELFF. The DNA for the CDR3 is TGTGCCAGCAGCTCTGGACTAGCGGGGAGAGGGCGTAACACCGGGGAGCTGTTTTTT.

This clonotype was counted between two and nine times. A much larger clone differs from this one at a single base, so this may be a read error. The V and J genes are TRBV28 and TRBJ2-1; D not certain. Germline CDR1 and CDR2: MDHEN and SYDVKM. This CDR3 contains 16 residues. Trimming removed 6 bases at V and 2 bases at J, with 17 bases between. DNA for the CDR3: TGTGCCAGCAGCCCCAACCTAGAGAGCCCCTACAATGAGCAGTTCTTC. Amino acids: CASSPNLESPYNEQFF.

This clonotype has only a few counts. The rearrangement uses TRBV19 and TRBJ1-1; 8 bases map to TRBD1. CDR1 and CDR2 (germline): LNHDA, SQIVND (reference sequence). Trimming removed 4 bases from V and 12 bases from J; junction bases left unmatched: 4. This CDR3 contains 11 residues. The CDR3 DNA reads TGTGCCAGTAGTACAGGGGGCCTGTCTTTCTTT. This gives the protein CASSTGGLSFF.

The chain uses TRBV20-1 and TRBJ2-7; D gene unclear. V lost 2 bases and J 7 bases, leaving 15 bases between the germline ends. Germline assignment: CDR1 DFQATT and CDR2 SNEGSKA (reference sequence). The length of the CDR3 is 13 residues. The DNA for the CDR3 is TGCAGTGCTAGATCCTCCGGACGGGCTGAGCAGTACTTC. Its translation: CSARSSGRAEQYF.

The chain links TRBV28 to TRBJ1-2; the D is unclear. CDR1 is MDHEN and CDR2 is SYDVKM in the germline V gene. V lost 6 bases, J lost 2 bases, and 13 bases lay in between. The CDR3 spans 14 residues. The CDR3 reads CASRISAPNYGYTF. The CDR3 DNA follows: TGTGCCAGCAGAATCAGTGCCCCAAACTATGGCTACACCTTC.

This clonotype was detected many times. This sequence joins TRBV10-3 and TRBJ2-7; D is unclear. The germline CDR1 and CDR2 sequences are ENHRY and SYGVKD. Trimming removed 4 bases from V and 2 bases from J, with 12 bases in between. This CDR3 is 14 amino acids long. The DNA for the CDR3 is TGTGCCATCAGTGGCGCAGAGCGTGCCTACGAGCAGTACTTC. This gives the protein CAISGAERAYEQYF.

The rearrangement uses TRBV6-1 and TRBJ2-2, with a possible D match to TRBD2 (7 bases). Trimming took 0 bases from V and 7 from J, leaving 12 bases between them. Per the germline V gene, CDR1 is MNHNS and CDR2 is SASEGT. The CDR3 contains 15 residues. The DNA for the CDR3 is TGTGCCAGCAGTGAAGCGGCGGGGGCCGTCGGGGAGCTGTTTTTT. This codes for CASSEAAGAVGELFF.

At least ten counts were recorded for this clonotype. The CDR3 DNA reads TGCAGTGCTAGTCTTCTATACACAGATACGCAGTATTTT. Translation gives CSASLLYTDTQYF. This chain joins TRBV20-1 and TRBJ2-3, with D uncertain. Per germline, CDR1 DFQATT and CDR2 SNEGSKA (reference sequence). The V end lost 3 bases, the J end lost 2 bases, and 9 bases lay between the germline ends. The CDR3 loop spans 13 amino acids.

This chain uses TRBV6-1 with TRBJ2-1; 11 bases are a match to TRBD1. V gave up 6 bases and J gave up 8 bases; unmatched junction bases: 9. This CDR3 has 15 residues. From germline, CDR1 is MNHNS and CDR2 SASEGT. The CDR3 here is CASRHRDRGYYEQFF. CDR3 coding DNA: TGTGCCAGCAGACACCGGGACAGGGGGTACTATGAGCAGTTCTTC.

The chain is built from TRBV10-2 and TRBJ1-6, with D unclear. The CDR3 is 13 residues long. V was cut by 6 bases and J by 6 bases, with 9 bases left in between. Germline V gives CDR1 WSHSY, CDR2 SAAADI. This CDR3 reads CASRIQSNSPLHF. CDR3 nucleotides: TGCGCCAGCAGGATCCAGTCTAATTCACCCCTCCACTTT.

This clonotype has ten or more counts. The V call is TRBV7-2, the J call TRBJ2-5; TRBD2 might be the D (6 bases). Germline loops: CDR1 SGHTA, CDR2 FQGNSA. The CDR3 length is 15 residues. V lost 5 bases and J lost 1, with 14 bases in between. The CDR3 reads CASSDRGSPQETQYF. Here the CDR3 DNA reads TGTGCCAGCAGCGATCGGGGGAGCCCCCAAGAGACCCAGTACTTC. Using reference TRBV7-2 and TRBJ2-5 for the parts outside the CDR3, the full variable domain is GAGVSQSPSNKVTEKGKDVELRCDPISGHTALYWYRQSLGQGLEFLIYFQGNSAPDKSGLPSDRFSAERTGGSVSTLTIQRTQQEDSAVYLCASSDRGSPQETQYFGPGTRLLVL.

The chain uses TRBV19 and TRBJ2-2; D is possibly TRBD1 or TRBD2 (6 bases each). The CDR3 extends over 15 amino acids. V lost 5 bases and J 3 bases, leaving 13 bases between the germline ends. Germline CDR1 and CDR2: LNHDA and SQIVND (reference sequence). CDR3 sequence (DNA): TGTGCCAGTAGTGTATGGGGGGCAGACACCGGGGAGCTGTTTTTT. This encodes CASSVWGADTGELFF.

This clonotype was counted a few times. J is TRBJ2-2 and V is TRBV4-3; D gene uncertain. This CDR3 is 16 amino acids long. Germline lookup yields CDR1 LGHNA and CDR2 YSLEER. Deletions cut 0 bases from V and 3 bases from J, with 11 bases between. DNA of the CDR3: TGCGCCAGCAGCCAAGATTCAGCCGGGTACACCGGGGAGCTGTTTTTT. It specifies CASSQDSAGYTGELFF.

This clonotype was seen only a few times. The DNA for the CDR3 is TGTGCCAGCAGTCAAGGGGCCTCGGGTCAGCCCCAGCATTTT. Protein sequence: CASSQGASGQPQHF. The chain is built from TRBV11-2 and TRBJ1-5, with a tentative D call TRBD1 (5 bases). This CDR3 region has 14 residues. CDR1 and CDR2 (germline): SGHAT, FQNNGV. Trimming cost V 6 bases and J 6 bases, with 15 bases left between them.

This chain joins TRBV7-3 and TRBJ2-2; D gene uncertain. This CDR3 is 13 amino acids long. With 2 bases removed from V and 4 bases from J, the gap between germline ends came to 5 bases. Germline lookup yields CDR1 SGHTA and CDR2 FQGTGA. As DNA, the CDR3 is TGTGCCAGCAGCTTATCCGTCACCGGGGAGCTGTTTTTT. Translating it yields CASSLSVTGELFF.

This clonotype was seen repeatedly, ten times or more. This chain links TRBV28 with TRBJ1-2; D is possibly TRBD1 (6 bases). The germline gives CDR1 MDHEN, CDR2 SYDVKM. This CDR3 comprises 13 residues. Trimming cost V 3 bases and J 6 bases, with 11 bases left between them. The CDR3 DNA reads as TGTGCCAGCAGTTTCGGGGCAGGGGATGGCTACACCTTC. Protein sequence: CASSFGAGDGYTF.

This clonotype was counted ten times or more. V and J are TRBV6-2 or TRBV6-3 and TRBJ1-1, with D unresolved. V was pared by 1 base and J by 1 base, with 4 bases between. CDR3 size: 13 residues. Germline CDR1 and CDR2: MNHEY and SVGEGT. CDR3 sequence reads: CASSYFGNTEAFF. CDR3 bases: TGTGCCAGCAGTTACTTCGGGAACACTGAAGCTTTCTTT.

This clonotype was seen more than once but under ten times. V gene TRBV27 combines with J gene TRBJ2-3, with 11 bases lining up with TRBD2. CDR1 and CDR2 from the germline V gene are MNHEY and SMNVEV (reference sequence). The CDR3 loop spans 16 amino acids. The trim removed 6 bases at V and 0 bases at J, leaving 5 bases unmatched. CDR3 in amino acids: CASRSTSGGSTDTQYF. In DNA form, the CDR3 reads TGTGCCAGCAGGTCAACTAGCGGGGGAAGCACAGATACGCAGTATTTT.

This clonotype has at least ten counts. The J gene is TRBJ1-1, the V gene TRBV11-3, with no clear D. CDR1 and CDR2 from the germline V gene are SGHNT and YENEEA. V lost 6 bases and J lost 1, with 12 bases in between. This CDR3 has 14 amino acids. CDR3 region: CASSTRGANTEAFF. CDR3 in DNA: TGTGCCAGCAGTACTAGAGGAGCGAACACTGAAGCTTTCTTT.

The gene calls are TRBV12-3 or TRBV12-4 and TRBJ2-7; 9 bases map to TRBD2. After removal of 2 bases from V and 7 bases from J, the junction contained 6 bases not matched to a gene. There are 14 residues in the CDR3. The DNA of the CDR3 is TGTGCCAGCAGTTTAAATAGCGGGAGTGGGGAGCAGTACTTC. Encoded protein: CASSLNSGSGEQYF.

This clonotype was seen ten or more times. The rearrangement uses TRBV20-1 and TRBJ2-3; 12 bases are shared with TRBD2. This CDR3 has 13 residues. From germline, CDR1 is DFQATT and CDR2 SNEGSKA (reference sequence). The ends lost 6 bases at V and 3 bases at J; junction bases unmatched: 1. The CDR3 sequence is CSAGTSGTDTQYF. DNA of the CDR3: TGCAGTGCCGGGACTAGCGGGACAGATACGCAGTATTTT.

The V and J genes are TRBV28 and TRBJ2-7, with a tentative D call TRBD1 (6 bases). This CDR3 is 16 amino acids long. The V gene lost 5 bases and the J gene lost 3 bases, with 20 bases spanning the gap. Looked up from germline, CDR1 is MDHEN and CDR2 is SYDVKM. CDR3 sequence: CASSVNRGRGNYEQYF. The CDR3 DNA sequence: TGTGCCAGCAGTGTCAATCGGGGCAGGGGAAACTACGAGCAGTACTTC.

This sequence joins TRBV25-1 and TRBJ1-2; TRBD1 is a possible D gene (5 bases). The V and J ends lost 4 bases and 4 bases respectively, with 13 bases between them. The V gene's germline CDR1 is MGHDK and CDR2 SYGVNS. This CDR3 comprises 14 residues. DNA for the CDR3: TGTGCCAGCAGTGCAGCCAGGGTTTCCTATGGCTACACCTTC. Protein product: CASSAARVSYGYTF.

This clonotype was seen many times. The rearrangement links TRBV28 to TRBJ2-3; TRBD2 matches 7 bases. This CDR3 contains 15 residues. Germline assignment: CDR1 MDHEN and CDR2 SYDVKM. V dropped 1 base and J dropped 4; count of bases not matched to a gene: 5. This CDR3 reads CASSLFGRNSDTQYF. The CDR3 nucleotides are TGTGCCAGCAGTTTATTCGGGAGGAACTCAGATACGCAGTATTTT.